These 30 T cell receptor beta chains originate from one sample sequenced in a study of immune characterization of retroperitoneal liposarcoma. TCRdb reanalysed the PCR reads using MiXCR and keeps one entry per CDR3 protein. Of more than 1,500 distinct CDR3 sequences listed, under 65% are singletons. Source material: tumor tissue. These receptors were obtained from a male donor with retroperitoneal liposarcoma.

Here the CDR3 reads CASSYSVASTDTQYF. In nucleotides, the CDR3 is TGTGCCAGCAGCTATAGCGTTGCTAGCACAGATACGCAGTATTTT. The chain recombines TRBV7-8 with TRBJ2-3, with D maybe TRBD2 (5 bases). Trimming took off 4 bases at V and 0 bases at J, with 11 bases between the two ends. The CDR3 runs to 15 residues. Per the germline V gene, CDR1 is SGHVS and CDR2 is FQNEAQ.

This clonotype was seen a few times. This chain uses TRBV27 with TRBJ2-1; 12 nucleotides match TRBD2. Germline-derived CDR1 and CDR2 are MNHEY and SMNVEV (reference sequence). The CDR3 runs 16 residues. V gave up 7 bases and J gave up 7 bases; unmatched junction bases: 11. The CDR3 sequence is CASTKLLAGGTNEQFF. CDR3 coding DNA: TGTGCCAGCACCAAATTGCTAGCGGGAGGGACTAATGAGCAGTTCTTC.

This clonotype came up once. The chain employs TRBV6-6 and TRBJ2-7; D unresolved. V was pared by 8 bases and J by 5 bases, with 13 bases between. The germline CDR1 and CDR2 sequences are MNHNY and SVGAGI (reference sequence). The length of the CDR3 is 12 residues. The CDR3 DNA sequence: TGTGCCAGCCACCCCGCTAAGGACGAGCAGTACGTC. It is translated as CASHPAKDEQYV.

This clonotype was counted between two and nine times. The CDR3, as DNA: TGTGCCAGCAGTTTCCTTTTGACTACCGGACAGGGGGTATACAATGAGCAGTACTTC. Protein product: CASSFLLTTGQGVYNEQYF. This chain links TRBV12-3 or TRBV12-4 with TRBJ2-1; 10 bases line up with TRBD1. The J call may be in error: the DNA end matches TRBJ2-7 better. The CDR3 extends over 19 amino acids.

This chain links TRBV6-1 with TRBJ2-5; a possible D gene is TRBD2 (7 bases). CDR1 and CDR2 (germline): MNHNS, SASEGT. Trimming removed 7 bases from V and 1 base from J, with 16 bases in between. This CDR3 contains 15 residues. DNA for the CDR3: TGTGCCAGCACGGGCCACAGGGAGGGCCAAGAGACCCAGTACTTC. This encodes CASTGHREGQETQYF.

This clonotype has just one count. The gene calls are TRBV6-1 and TRBJ2-1; 10 bases are shared with TRBD1. Germline CDR1 MNHNS, CDR2 SASEGT. This CDR3 is built from 17 residues. The ends lost 3 bases at V and 2 bases at J; junction bases unmatched: 7. CDR3 amino acids: CASSDTGTGDPYNEQFF. CDR3 DNA sequence: TGTGCCAGCAGTGATACCGGGACAGGGGATCCCTACAATGAGCAGTTCTTC.

The CDR3 sequence: CASSLQLAGGETQFF. DNA of the CDR3: TGTGCCAGCAGTTTACAGCTAGCGGGAGGAGAGACCCAGTTCTTC. This rearrangement joins TRBV12-3 or TRBV12-4 to TRBJ2-3; 11 positions agree with TRBD2. The J call may not be correct, given that the DNA end is closer to TRBJ2-1. The CDR3 is made up of 15 amino acids.

J is TRBJ1-2 and V is TRBV6-6; the match to TRBD1 covers 9 bases. CDR1 and CDR2 from the germline V gene are MNHNY and SVGAGI (reference sequence). The CDR3 spans 14 residues. J was trimmed by 4 bases and V by 7 bases; bases with no gene match: 7. The CDR3 is CASINRGLPYGYTF. DNA for the CDR3: TGTGCCAGCATCAACAGGGGGCTACCCTATGGCTACACCTTC.

The chain joins TRBV27 to TRBJ2-3; tentatively, D is TRBD2 (5 bases). This CDR3 has 14 amino acids. CDR1 is MNHEY and CDR2 is SMNVEV in the germline V gene (reference sequence). Between the trimmed V and J ends, which lost 2 bases and 4 bases, there was a span of 10 bases. CDR3: CASSLKLASDTQYF. The CDR3 DNA reads TGTGCCAGCAGTTTAAAGTTAGCGTCAGATACGCAGTATTTT.

The rearrangement uses TRBV7-6 and TRBJ2-5; no clear D gene. The J call may be wrong; the DNA end is better matched by TRBJ2-7. Germline CDR1 is SGHVS and CDR2 is FNYEAQ. The CDR3 sequence is 12 residues long. In DNA form, the CDR3 reads TGTGCCAGCAGCCCGGGCGACTACGAGCAGTACTTC. It codes for CASSPGDYEQYF.

The sample holds one count of this clonotype. The chain has TRBV7-2 and TRBJ2-4, with TRBD2 matching over 8 bases. There are 15 residues in the CDR3. J lost 13 bases, V lost 1 base, and 12 bases had no gene match. In germline, CDR1 is SGHTA, CDR2 FQGNSA. As DNA, the CDR3 is TGTGCCAGCAGCTTAGGGCGGGAGGTATACAATGAGCAGTACTTC. Translated, it gives CASSLGREVYNEQYF.

The rearrangement uses TRBV6-1 and TRBJ2-3; D possibly corresponds to TRBD2 (5 bases). Germline values: CDR1 MNHNS, CDR2 SASEGT. V was shortened by 5 bases and J by 3 bases, with 12 bases between the two germline ends. CDR3 size: 14 residues. CDR3 bases: TGTGCCAGCAGTACCTCACGGGGAACAGATACGCAGTATTTT. It specifies CASSTSRGTDTQYF.

The chain carries TRBV7-2 and TRBJ2-4; no reliable D call. CDR3 size: 14 residues. CDR1 is SGHTA, CDR2 FQGNSA, per germline. V lost 5 bases to trimming and J lost 2 bases, with 10 bases between them. CDR3 nucleotide sequence: TGTGCCAGCAGCAGTTCTAATTCCAAAAACATTCAGTACTTC. As protein: CASSSSNSKNIQYF. The complete variable domain, with remaining parts taken from reference TRBV7-2 and TRBJ2-4, reads GAGVSQSPSNKVTEKGKDVELRCDPISGHTALYWYRQSLGQGLEFLIYFQGNSAPDKSGLPSDRFSAERTGGSVSTLTIQRTQQEDSAVYLCASSSSNSKNIQYFGAGTRLSVL.

The rearrangement links TRBV6-1 to TRBJ2-3; D is possibly TRBD1 or TRBD2 (5 bases each). Trimming took 5 bases from V and 2 from J, leaving 8 bases between them. The CDR3 contains 13 residues. Germline lookup yields CDR1 MNHNS and CDR2 SASEGT. This CDR3 is CASSRDATDTQYF. The CDR3, as DNA: TGTGCCAGCAGTCGGGACGCCACAGATACGCAGTATTTT.

V gene TRBV7-3 combines with J gene TRBJ2-4; perhaps D is TRBD1 or TRBD2 (5 bases each). The CDR3 has 15 residues. V lost 5 bases and J 13 bases, leaving 24 bases between the germline ends. From germline, CDR1 is SGHTA and CDR2 FQGTGA. CDR3 nucleotides: TGTGCCAGCAGCGATACCGGGACCCTATACAATGAGCAGTACTTC. Residues: CASSDTGTLYNEQYF.

This clonotype was observed a single time. This sequence joins TRBV9 and TRBJ2-3; D not certain. The length of the CDR3 is 15 residues. Germline V gives CDR1 SGDLS, CDR2 YYNGEE. V shed 2 bases and J shed 7 bases, with 17 bases lying between them. CDR3: CASSVGQTWANTQYF. The CDR3 nucleotides read TGTGCCAGCAGCGTGGGCCAGACTTGGGCGAATACGCAGTATTTT.

This chain joins TRBV7-2 and TRBJ2-3; unclear D gene. Trimming shortened V by 4 bases and J by 6 bases, and 11 bases separated the two germline ends. Germline CDR1 SGHTA, CDR2 FQGNSA. This CDR3 is 13 amino acids long. In DNA form, the CDR3 reads TGTGCCAGCAGCTCCGCAGTTATGGATACGCAGTATTTT. Its translation: CASSSAVMDTQYF.

This chain connects TRBV4-2 to TRBJ2-7; TRBD2 is a possible D gene (5 bases). The closer fit of TRBJ2-5 to the DNA end suggests the J call may be wrong. The germline V gene has CDR1 LGHNA and CDR2 YNFKEQ. CDR3 length equals 14 residues. CDR3 in amino acids: CASSQDPGQETQYF. CDR3 in DNA: TGTGCCAGCAGCCAAGACCCGGGGCAAGAGACCCAGTACTTC.

V and J are TRBV12-3 or TRBV12-4 and TRBJ2-1, with D perhaps TRBD2 (6 bases). There are 16 residues in the CDR3. V lost 5 bases and J lost 0, with 14 bases in between. CDR3 nucleotide sequence: TGTGCCAGCAGTAGCTTTAGCGGCCTCTCCTACAATGAGCAGTTCTTC. Translation: CASSSFSGLSYNEQFF.

The rearrangement joins TRBV6-1 to TRBJ2-1, with 9 bases fitting TRBD2. This CDR3 spans 15 amino acids. Trimming cost V 1 base and J 3 bases; bases outside gene matches: 1. The germline gives CDR1 MNHNS, CDR2 SASEGT. CDR3: CASSEGTSDYNEQFF. The CDR3, as DNA: TGTGCCAGCAGTGAAGGGACTAGCGACTACAATGAGCAGTTCTTC.

The chain combines TRBV7-2 with TRBJ2-6; D might be TRBD2 (6 bases). V dropped 3 bases and J dropped 0 bases, with 15 bases sitting between them. CDR1 is SGHTA and CDR2 is FQGNSA in the germline V gene. This CDR3 comprises 18 residues. The CDR3: CASSLQPAGFSGANVLTF. CDR3 nucleotides: TGTGCCAGCAGCTTGCAGCCAGCGGGTTTCTCTGGGGCCAACGTCCTGACTTTC.

The chain employs TRBV27 and TRBJ2-1; the D gene could be TRBD1 or TRBD2 (5 bases each). The CDR3 has 17 amino acids. The V end was cut by 8 bases, the J end by 8 bases, with 28 bases between. The germline V gene encodes CDR1 MNHEY and CDR2 SMNVEV (reference sequence). The CDR3 sequence: CASGRDLRTASDDEQFF. The DNA of the CDR3 is TGTGCCAGCGGCAGGGACCTCCGGACCGCCAGTGACGATGAGCAGTTCTTC.

CDR3 bases: TGTGCCAGCAGTTACTCGATAGGTGTCGATGAGCAGTACTTC. This sequence encodes CASSYSIGVDEQYF. The chain employs TRBV6-6 and TRBJ2-1; D ambiguous. Matching the DNA end better, TRBJ2-7 makes the J call doubtful. The CDR3 runs to 14 residues. CDR1 and CDR2 (germline): MNHNY, SVGAGI (reference sequence).

This clonotype has just a few counts. The CDR3 DNA is TGTGCCAGCAGTTTGCCCGCCGGTACAGGGTGGTACGAGCAGTTCTTC. It specifies CASSLPAGTGWYEQFF. The chain carries TRBV6-5 and TRBJ2-5; tentative D call: TRBD1 (6 bases). Gene TRBJ2-1 matches the end of the DNA better, so the J call may be wrong. CDR3 length: 16 amino acids. Germline CDR1 reads MNHEY; CDR2 reads SVGAGI.

The CDR3 reads CASSLGQIVSRNTIYF. CDR3 sequence (DNA): TGTGCCAGCAGCTTAGGACAGATAGTTAGCCGAAACACCATATATTTT. V usage is TRBV7-2 and J usage is TRBJ1-3; the D gene is possibly TRBD1 (5 bases). Germline V gene data show CDR1 as SGHTA and CDR2 as FQGNSA. V lost 1 base to trimming and J lost 5 bases, with 15 bases between them. This CDR3 comprises 16 residues.

By frequency in the sample, this clonotype is large (0.1 to 1%). The chain combines TRBV7-2 with TRBJ2-5; TRBD2 is a possible D gene (6 bases). Deletions cut 7 bases from V and 1 base from J, with 16 bases between. The germline gives CDR1 SGHTA, CDR2 FQGNSA. The CDR3 has 15 amino acids. The CDR3: CASTTSRDSQETQYF. Written as DNA, the CDR3 is TGTGCCAGCACCACTTCGCGGGACTCCCAAGAGACCCAGTACTTC. Supplemented by reference TRBV7-2 and TRBJ2-5, the full variable domain reads GAGVSQSPSNKVTEKGKDVELRCDPISGHTALYWYRQSLGQGLEFLIYFQGNSAPDKSGLPSDRFSAERTGGSVSTLTIQRTQQEDSAVYLCASTTSRDSQETQYFGPGTRLLVL.

The chain employs TRBV7-2 and TRBJ2-5, with 9 bases fitting TRBD1. The J call may be mistaken, given a closer DNA end match to TRBJ2-1. This CDR3 has 16 residues. Germline V gives CDR1 SGHTA, CDR2 FQGNSA. This CDR3 is CASSRTGVPQQETQFF. The CDR3, as DNA: TGTGCCAGCAGCCGGACAGGGGTCCCCCAACAAGAGACCCAGTTCTTC.

In this sample, this clonotype turned up a few times. The rearrangement links TRBV6-1 to TRBJ2-1; tentatively, D is TRBD2 (7 bases). V was clipped by 3 bases and J by 11 bases, with 17 bases between them. The CDR3 runs 14 residues. Germline V gene lookup returns CDR1 MNHNS and CDR2 SASEGT. The CDR3 is CASSDRGASVKQFF. Here the CDR3 DNA reads TGTGCCAGCAGTGATCGGGGGGCCAGCGTTAAGCAGTTCTTC.

The rearrangement uses TRBV7-2 and TRBJ2-4; 12 bases are a match to TRBD2. The last part of the DNA fits TRBJ2-1 better; the J call may be wrong. The CDR3 extends over 15 amino acids. Germline lookup yields CDR1 SGHTA and CDR2 FQGNSA. This chain's CDR3 is CASSPSSGRAYEQFF. The DNA of the CDR3 is TGTGCCAGCAGCCCATCTAGCGGGAGGGCCTACGAGCAGTTCTTC.

This clonotype was recorded a few times. The chain couples TRBV6-9 to TRBJ2-1; 10 nucleotides line up with TRBD2. Looked up from germline, CDR1 is MNHGY and CDR2 is SVAAGI. This CDR3 is 14 amino acids long. J lost 3 bases, V lost 4 bases, and 0 bases had no gene match. The CDR3 loop is CASSSSGGYNEQFF. The CDR3 region has the DNA TGTGCCAGCAGTTCTAGCGGGGGCTACAATGAGCAGTTCTTC.